This T cell receptor (beta chain) was recovered during a study of blood T cells in healthy people across ages. Study-wide findings and caveats: Naive CD4+ cells and diversity were both higher in long-lived donors than in aged donors.

Looked up from germline, CDR1 is SGDLS and CDR2 is YYNGEE. The CDR3 is made up of 13 amino acids. J lost 8 bases, V lost 3 bases, and 7 bases had no gene match. The count of this clonotype is one. Its target is unknown. Using a J-beta primer mix together with a sample-barcoded 5' primer, a second PCR was run for about 6 to 12 cycles. TCRdb re-called the 5' RACE reads with MiXCR, one entry per CDR3 protein. Of about 780,000 distinct CDR3 sequences in the sample, 46% were seen once. Input material: blood. This sequence was found in a man at least 80 years old in good health. The rearrangement uses TRBV9 and TRBJ1-2; 7 bases agree with TRBD1. The CDR3 DNA follows: TGTGCCAGCAGCGGGACAGGAGGGGAAGGCTACACCTTC. Translation gives CASSGTGGEGYTF.